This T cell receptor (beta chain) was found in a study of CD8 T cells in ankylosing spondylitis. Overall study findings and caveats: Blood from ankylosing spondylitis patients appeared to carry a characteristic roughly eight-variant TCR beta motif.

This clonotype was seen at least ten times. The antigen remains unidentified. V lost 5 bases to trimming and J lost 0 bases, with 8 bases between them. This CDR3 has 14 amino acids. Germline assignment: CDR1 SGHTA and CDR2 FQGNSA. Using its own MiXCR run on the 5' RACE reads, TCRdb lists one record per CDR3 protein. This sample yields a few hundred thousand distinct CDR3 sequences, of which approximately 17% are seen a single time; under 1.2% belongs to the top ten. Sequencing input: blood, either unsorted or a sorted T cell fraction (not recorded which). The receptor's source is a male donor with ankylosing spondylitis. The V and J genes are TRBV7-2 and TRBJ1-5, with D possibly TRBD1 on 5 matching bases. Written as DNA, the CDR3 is TGTGCCAGCAGCCAGGGCCCTAGCAATCAGCCCCAGCATTTT. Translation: CASSQGPSNQPQHF.